The 2 T cell receptor beta chains below come from one sample, sequenced in a study of OX40 agonist ivuxolimab in advanced cancers. Generated by immunoSEQ multiplex PCR, the TCRdb table keeps only in-frame clones and is missing some. The repertoire holds 20,000 or so clones, more than 65% seen once, with 35% to 50% in the top ten. The sequencing used CD4+ or CD8+ T cells sorted from blood, collected in a trial of the OX40 agonist ivuxolimab. The origin of the receptors is an adult with an advanced solid tumor such as melanoma, head and neck, liver or kidney cancer.

The chain employs TRBV4-3 and TRBJ2-1; 8 bases fit TRBD1. CDR3 length equals 17 residues. The V and J ends lost 2 bases and 4 bases, in that order; junction bases with no gene match: 10. Germline V lookup: CDR1 LGHNA, CDR2 YSLEER. CDR3 in DNA: TGCGCCAGCAGCCAACTGACCGCCGGGACAGGATACAATGAGCAGTTCTTC. Its protein product is CASSQLTAGTGYNEQFF.

Points on this clone: This likely came from a read error, as a far larger clone is one base away. This rearrangement joins TRBV10-3 to TRBJ2-3, with D unclear. Germline V gene sequence: CDR1 ENHRY, CDR2 SYGVKD. There are 11 residues in the CDR3. The CDR3 bases are TGTGCCAGCAGTGACACAGATACGCAGTATTTT. Its translation: CASSDTDTQYF.